The rows below give T cell receptor beta chains drawn from one sample of a study of cytomegalovirus exposure and HLA in healthy donors. Clones were sequenced by immunoSEQ multiplex PCR, and TCRdb holds only the in-frame ones, with some missing. The sample holds tens of thousands of clones, nearly 70% seen once. Sequencing was performed on PBMCs. The receptors were gathered from a woman aged 45-59 years in good health and CMV-seropositive. The CDR3 runs from the conserved cysteine through the conserved F or W. Fields, in order: D gene, V gene, J gene, CDR3 length, CDR3 DNA, CDR3 protein. The D gene is left open where the match is weak.

>.|TRBV19|TRBJ1-1|15
TGTGCCAGTAGCCCATTTGGGGGGGTGGGCACTGAAGCTTTCTTT
CASSPFGGVGTEAFF
>.|TRBV6-1|TRBJ1-4|12
TGTGCCTTCGCCATTGAGGCCGAAAAACTGTTTTTT
CAFAIEAEKLFF
>.|TRBV2|TRBJ2-7|11
TGTGCCAGCAGTGCAGGATCCGAGCAGTACTTC
CASSAGSEQYF
>TRBD2|TRBV18|TRBJ2-7|16
TGTGCCAGCTCACCCAGTGGCGCGGGAGTTGGTAGCGAGCAGTACTTC
CASSPSGAGVGSEQYF
>TRBD1|TRBV9|TRBJ1-3|16
TGTGCCAGCAGCCCAGGGACAGGGGATTGGGGAAACACCATATATTTT
CASSPGTGDWGNTIYF
>.|TRBV18|TRBJ1-1|15
TGTGCCAGCTCACCGAGGCGGGATTGGAACACTGAAGCTTTCTTT
CASSPRRDWNTEAFF
>TRBD1|TRBV2|TRBJ2-3|14
TGTGCCAGCTGTGAGACAGGGGTTCGCGATACGCAGTATTTT
CASCETGVRDTQYF
>.|TRBV15|TRBJ2-4|16
TGTGCCACCAGCAGAGATGAAGGGGGAGCCAAAAACATTCAGTACTTC
CATSRDEGGAKNIQYF
>TRBD2|TRBV28|TRBJ2-1|19
TGTGCCAGCAGTTTATTGCCCAGTAGATTAGCGGGGACCTACAATGAGCAGTTCTTC
CASSLLPSRLAGTYNEQFF
>.|TRBV9|TRBJ2-7|18
TGTGCCCAGCGGGTCGGCCGAGACAGGGTTGGGGAGTTATACGAGCAGTACTTC
CAQRVGRDRVGELYEQYF